Each of the 3 T cell receptor beta chains below was sequenced from the same sample in a study of neurological immune-mediated disorders. MiXCR was run by TCRdb on the 5' RACE reads, yielding one entry per CDR3 protein. The repertoire holds 53,000 or so distinct CDR3 sequences, with approximately 8.4% as singletons. Time point indicated: longitudinal time-point 3. Input material: PBMCs. The receptors come from a woman aged 40 to 50 in good health.

This clonotype was picked up many times. The chain is built from TRBV5-6 and TRBJ2-7; D is perhaps TRBD2 (7 bases). There are 15 residues in the CDR3. Germline lookup yields CDR1 SGHDT and CDR2 YYEEEE. Trimming removed 4 bases from V and 6 bases from J, with 20 bases in between. CDR3 in amino acids: CASSGGGAPLIEQYF. In DNA, the CDR3 is TGTGCCAGCAGCGGGGGGGGGGCCCCCTTGATCGAGCAGTACTTC.

This clonotype came up a few times. The chain recombines TRBV5-1 with TRBJ2-5; weak D call: TRBD2 (6 bases). The CDR3 covers 18 residues. CDR1 is SGHRS and CDR2 is YFSETQ in the germline V gene. The V gene lost 0 bases and the J gene lost 3 bases, with 21 bases spanning the gap. The CDR3 DNA is TGCGCCAGCAGCTTGGGTTCCCTTTCGACCGGGAGTGAAGAGACCCAGTACTTC. Amino acids: CASSLGSLSTGSEETQYF.

This clonotype came up many times. The rearrangement joins TRBV7-2 to TRBJ2-7; D call uncertain. V lost 1 base and J 0 bases, leaving 10 bases between the germline ends. This CDR3 is 15 amino acids long. The germline V gene has CDR1 SGHTA and CDR2 FQGNSA. The CDR3 sequence: CASSLGLGNSYEQYF. In DNA, the CDR3 is TGTGCCAGCAGCTTAGGTCTTGGGAACTCCTACGAGCAGTACTTC.